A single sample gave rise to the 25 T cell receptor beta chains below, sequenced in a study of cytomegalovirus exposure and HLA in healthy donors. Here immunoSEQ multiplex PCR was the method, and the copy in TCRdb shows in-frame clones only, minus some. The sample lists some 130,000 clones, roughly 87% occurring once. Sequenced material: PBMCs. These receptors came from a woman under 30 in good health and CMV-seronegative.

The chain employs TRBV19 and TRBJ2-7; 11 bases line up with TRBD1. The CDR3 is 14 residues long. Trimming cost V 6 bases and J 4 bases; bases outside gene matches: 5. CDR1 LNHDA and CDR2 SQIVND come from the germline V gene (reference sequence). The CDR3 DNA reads TGTGCCAGTAGGGCAGGACAGGGGGCTTACGAGCAGTACTTC. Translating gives CASRAGQGAYEQYF.

CDR3: CSALSWDTQYF. CDR3 nucleotides: TGCAGTGCCCTATCGTGGGATACGCAGTATTTT. The gene calls are TRBV20-1 and TRBJ2-3; D remains unclear. V lost 6 bases and J lost 6, with 10 bases in between. This CDR3 has 11 amino acids. Germline V CDR1 and CDR2: DFQATT, SNEGSKA (reference sequence).

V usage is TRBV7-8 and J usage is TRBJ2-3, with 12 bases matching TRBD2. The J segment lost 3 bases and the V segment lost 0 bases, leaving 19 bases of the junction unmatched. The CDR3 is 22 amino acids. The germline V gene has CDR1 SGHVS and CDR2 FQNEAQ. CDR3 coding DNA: TGTGCCAGCAGCTTAGCGCTAATTATGGTTGGGCTAGCGGGGGGGCAGACAGATACGCAGTATTTT. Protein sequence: CASSLALIMVGLAGGQTDTQYF.

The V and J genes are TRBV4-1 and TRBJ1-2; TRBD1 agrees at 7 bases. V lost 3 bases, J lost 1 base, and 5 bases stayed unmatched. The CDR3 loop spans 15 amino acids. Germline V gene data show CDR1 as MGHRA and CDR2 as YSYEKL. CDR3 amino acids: CASSQSAGGNYGYTF. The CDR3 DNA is TGCGCCAGCAGCCAGTCGGCAGGGGGTAACTATGGCTACACCTTC.

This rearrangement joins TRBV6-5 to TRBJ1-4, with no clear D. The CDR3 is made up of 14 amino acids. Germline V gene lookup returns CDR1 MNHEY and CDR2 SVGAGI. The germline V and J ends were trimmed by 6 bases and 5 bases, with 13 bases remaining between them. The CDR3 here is CASRQMPGNEKLFF. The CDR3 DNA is TGTGCCAGCAGACAAATGCCGGGGAATGAAAAACTGTTTTTT.

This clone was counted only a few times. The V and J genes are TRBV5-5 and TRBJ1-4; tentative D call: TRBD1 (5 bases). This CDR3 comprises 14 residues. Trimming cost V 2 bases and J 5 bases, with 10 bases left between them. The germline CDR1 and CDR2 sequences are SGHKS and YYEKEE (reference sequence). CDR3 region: CASSFRVLNEKLFF. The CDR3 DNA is TGTGCCAGCAGCTTCAGGGTCTTAAATGAAAAACTGTTTTTT. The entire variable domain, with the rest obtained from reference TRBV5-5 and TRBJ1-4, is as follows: DAGVTQSPTHLIKTRGQQVTLRCSPISGHKSVSWYQQVLGQGPQFIFQYYEKEERGRGNFPDRFSARQFPNYSSELNVNALLLGDSALYLCASSFRVLNEKLFFGSGTQLSVL.

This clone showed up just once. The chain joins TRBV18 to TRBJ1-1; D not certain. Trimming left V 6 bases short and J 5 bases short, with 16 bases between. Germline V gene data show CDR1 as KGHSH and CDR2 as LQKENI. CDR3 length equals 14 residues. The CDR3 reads CASSSGEGGTEAFF. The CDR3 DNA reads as TGTGCCAGCTCCTCTGGGGAGGGCGGGACTGAAGCTTTCTTT.

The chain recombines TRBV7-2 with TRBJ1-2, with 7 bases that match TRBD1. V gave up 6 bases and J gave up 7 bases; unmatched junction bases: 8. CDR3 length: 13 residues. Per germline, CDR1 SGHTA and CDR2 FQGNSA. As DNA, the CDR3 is TGTGCCAGCAGTTCGGACAGGTTAGGTGGCTACACCTTC. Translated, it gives CASSSDRLGGYTF.

The CDR3 protein is CASSLIRGSATYEQYF. For the CDR3, the DNA is TGTGCCAGCAGCTTAATCCGAGGTAGTGCTACCTACGAGCAGTACTTC. V gene TRBV7-9 combines with J gene TRBJ2-7, with D uncertain. V was trimmed by 2 bases and J by 2 bases, leaving 16 bases between them. Per the germline V gene, CDR1 is SEHNR and CDR2 is FQNEAQ (reference sequence). The CDR3 length is 16 residues.

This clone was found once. The CDR3 region is CASRGLRTEQYF. Written as DNA, the CDR3 is TGTGCCTCCCGCGGACTACGAACCGAGCAGTACTTC. V gene TRBV13 combines with J gene TRBJ2-7, with D possibly matching TRBD2 (6 bases). Germline CDR1 reads PRHDT; CDR2 reads FYEKMQ (reference sequence). V was cut by 11 bases and J by 6 bases, with 17 bases left in between. The CDR3 has 12 residues.

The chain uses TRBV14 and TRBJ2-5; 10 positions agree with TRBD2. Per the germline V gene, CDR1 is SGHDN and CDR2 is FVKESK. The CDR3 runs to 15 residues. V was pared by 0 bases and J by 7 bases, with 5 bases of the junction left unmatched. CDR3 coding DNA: TGTGCCAGCAGCCAAGAGGGGACTAGCGCTCGGACCCAGTACTTC. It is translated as CASSQEGTSARTQYF.

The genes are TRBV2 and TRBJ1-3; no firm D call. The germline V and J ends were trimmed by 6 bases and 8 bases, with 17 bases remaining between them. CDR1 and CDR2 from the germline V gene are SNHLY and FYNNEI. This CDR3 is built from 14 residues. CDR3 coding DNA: TGTGCCAGCAGGGCTGACACGAACTTCGACACCATATATTTT. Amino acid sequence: CASRADTNFDTIYF.

CDR3 nucleotide sequence: TGTGCCAGCAGCTTAGGCCTAGGCCTATCCTACAATGAGCAGTTCTTC. It translates to CASSLGLGLSYNEQFF. V gene TRBV13 combines with J gene TRBJ2-1; the D is unclear. V gave up 0 bases and J gave up 1 base, with 10 bases separating them. Germline CDR1 is PRHDT and CDR2 is FYEKMQ (reference sequence). This CDR3 is 16 amino acids long.

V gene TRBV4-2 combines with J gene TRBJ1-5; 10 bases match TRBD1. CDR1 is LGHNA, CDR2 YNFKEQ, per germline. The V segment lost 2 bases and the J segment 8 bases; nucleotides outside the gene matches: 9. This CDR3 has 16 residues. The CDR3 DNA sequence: TGTGCCAGCAGCCAACTTCTGGGACAGGGGACGAAGCCCCAGCATTTT. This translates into CASSQLLGQGTKPQHF.

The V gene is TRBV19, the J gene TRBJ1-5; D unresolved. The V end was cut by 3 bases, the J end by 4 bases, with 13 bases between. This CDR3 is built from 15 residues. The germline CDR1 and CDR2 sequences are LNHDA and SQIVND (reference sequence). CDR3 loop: CASSIARYQNQPQHF. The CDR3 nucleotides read TGTGCCAGTAGTATCGCGCGATACCAAAATCAGCCCCAGCATTTT.

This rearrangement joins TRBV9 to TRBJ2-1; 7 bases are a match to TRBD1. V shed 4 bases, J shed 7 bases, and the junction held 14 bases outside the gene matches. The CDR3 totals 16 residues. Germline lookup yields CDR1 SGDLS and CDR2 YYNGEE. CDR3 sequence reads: CASSREGALEWNEQFF. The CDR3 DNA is TGTGCCAGCAGCCGAGAGGGGGCCCTAGAGTGGAATGAGCAGTTCTTC.

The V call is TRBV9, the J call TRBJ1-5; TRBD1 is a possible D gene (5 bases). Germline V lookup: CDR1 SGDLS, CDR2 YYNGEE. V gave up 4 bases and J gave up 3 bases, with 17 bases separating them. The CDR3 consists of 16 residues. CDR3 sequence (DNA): TGTGCCAGCAGCCGGACTATCGACAGCATCAATCAGCCCCAGCATTTT. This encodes CASSRTIDSINQPQHF.

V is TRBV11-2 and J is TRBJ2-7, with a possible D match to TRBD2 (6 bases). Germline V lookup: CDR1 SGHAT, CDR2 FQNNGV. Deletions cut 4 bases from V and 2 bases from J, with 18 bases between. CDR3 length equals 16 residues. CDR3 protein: CASSSRRGGITYEQYF. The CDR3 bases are TGTGCCAGCAGCTCCCGTCGTGGGGGGATTACCTACGAGCAGTACTTC.

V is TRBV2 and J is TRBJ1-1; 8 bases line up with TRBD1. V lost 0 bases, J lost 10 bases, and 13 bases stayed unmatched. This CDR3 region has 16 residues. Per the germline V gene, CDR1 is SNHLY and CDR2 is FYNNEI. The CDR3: CASSEAPFLDRVLAFF. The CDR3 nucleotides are TGTGCCAGCAGTGAAGCTCCCTTTCTGGACAGGGTTTTAGCTTTCTTT.

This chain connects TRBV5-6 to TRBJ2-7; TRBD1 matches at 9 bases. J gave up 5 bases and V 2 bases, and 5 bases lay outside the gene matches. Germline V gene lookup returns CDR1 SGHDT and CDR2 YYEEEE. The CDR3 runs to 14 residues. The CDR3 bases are TGTGCCAGCAGCTTAGGGACAGGGCGCCACGAGCAGTACTTC. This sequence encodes CASSLGTGRHEQYF. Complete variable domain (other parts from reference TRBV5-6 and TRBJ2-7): DAGVTQSPTHLIKTRGQQVTLRCSPKSGHDTVSWYQQALGQGPQFIFQYYEEEERQRGNFPDRFSGHQFPNYSSELNVNALLLGDSALYLCASSLGTGRHEQYFGPGTRLTVT.

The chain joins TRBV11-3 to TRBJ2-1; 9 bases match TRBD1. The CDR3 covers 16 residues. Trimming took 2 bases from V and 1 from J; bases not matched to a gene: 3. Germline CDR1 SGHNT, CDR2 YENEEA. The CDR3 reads CASSLRGQGSYNEQFF. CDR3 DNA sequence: TGTGCCAGCAGCTTAAGGGGACAGGGATCCTACAATGAGCAGTTCTTC.

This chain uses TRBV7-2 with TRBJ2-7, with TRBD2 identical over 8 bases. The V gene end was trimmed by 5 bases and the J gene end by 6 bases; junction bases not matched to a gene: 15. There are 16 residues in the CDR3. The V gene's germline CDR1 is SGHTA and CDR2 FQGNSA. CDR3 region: CASSPPGLGAGPEQYF. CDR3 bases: TGTGCCAGCAGCCCGCCGGGACTAGGGGCAGGACCCGAGCAGTACTTC.

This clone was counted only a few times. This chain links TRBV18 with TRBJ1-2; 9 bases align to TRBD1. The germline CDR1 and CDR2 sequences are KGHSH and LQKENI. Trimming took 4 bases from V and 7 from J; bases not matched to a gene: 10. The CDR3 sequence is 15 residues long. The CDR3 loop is CASSLSTGGKRGYTF. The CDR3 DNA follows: TGTGCCAGCTCACTCTCAACAGGGGGCAAGCGTGGCTACACCTTC.

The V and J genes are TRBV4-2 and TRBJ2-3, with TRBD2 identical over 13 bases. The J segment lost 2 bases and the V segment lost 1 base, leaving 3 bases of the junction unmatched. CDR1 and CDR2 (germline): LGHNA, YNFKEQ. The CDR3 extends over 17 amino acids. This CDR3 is CASSQGTSGGNTDTQYF. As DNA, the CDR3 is TGTGCCAGCAGCCAAGGGACTAGCGGGGGCAACACAGATACGCAGTATTTT.

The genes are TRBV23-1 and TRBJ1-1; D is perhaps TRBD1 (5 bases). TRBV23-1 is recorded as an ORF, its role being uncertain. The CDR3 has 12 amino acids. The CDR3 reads CAPGGKRTEAFF. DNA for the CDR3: TGCGCTCCCGGGGGGAAGCGCACTGAAGCTTTCTTT.